This entry features one T cell receptor (beta chain) sequence. As for time point: newly diagnosed GD, antithyroid drugs for less than 3 months. Scientists built the TCR library using RNA that was extracted from PBMCs. Peripheral blood, about 10 milliliters of it, was drawn into EDTA tubes. Germline V CDR1 and CDR2: SGDLS, YYNGEE. Trimming took off 0 bases at V and 5 bases at J, with 12 bases between the two ends. This CDR3 has 16 amino acids. The TCR beta library used iRepertoire HTBI primers with Arm-PCR amplification of CDR3. TCRdb processed the multiplex PCR reads anew with MiXCR; each CDR3 protein has one entry. This table has fewer than 550,000 distinct CDR3 sequences, 15% to 20% appearing once. This entry comes from a study of regulatory T cells in long-lasting Graves disease. The sample was also reused in another study, on T cells in Graves' hyperthyroidism and ophthalmopathy. That paper adds: Uncontrolled infections, other autoimmune diseases, pregnancy or lactation led to exclusion of patients.

Sequenced material: peripheral blood mononuclear cells (PBMCs), taken at new diagnosis, from a patient treated with antithyroid drugs. This clonotype originated in a woman aged 35 to 59 with Graves disease. The chain links TRBV9 to TRBJ1-6; possible D gene TRBD1, 5 bases. The CDR3 sequence: CASSVEWDVHNSPLHF. In DNA form, the CDR3 reads TGTGCCAGCAGCGTAGAATGGGACGTCCATAATTCACCCCTCCACTTT.